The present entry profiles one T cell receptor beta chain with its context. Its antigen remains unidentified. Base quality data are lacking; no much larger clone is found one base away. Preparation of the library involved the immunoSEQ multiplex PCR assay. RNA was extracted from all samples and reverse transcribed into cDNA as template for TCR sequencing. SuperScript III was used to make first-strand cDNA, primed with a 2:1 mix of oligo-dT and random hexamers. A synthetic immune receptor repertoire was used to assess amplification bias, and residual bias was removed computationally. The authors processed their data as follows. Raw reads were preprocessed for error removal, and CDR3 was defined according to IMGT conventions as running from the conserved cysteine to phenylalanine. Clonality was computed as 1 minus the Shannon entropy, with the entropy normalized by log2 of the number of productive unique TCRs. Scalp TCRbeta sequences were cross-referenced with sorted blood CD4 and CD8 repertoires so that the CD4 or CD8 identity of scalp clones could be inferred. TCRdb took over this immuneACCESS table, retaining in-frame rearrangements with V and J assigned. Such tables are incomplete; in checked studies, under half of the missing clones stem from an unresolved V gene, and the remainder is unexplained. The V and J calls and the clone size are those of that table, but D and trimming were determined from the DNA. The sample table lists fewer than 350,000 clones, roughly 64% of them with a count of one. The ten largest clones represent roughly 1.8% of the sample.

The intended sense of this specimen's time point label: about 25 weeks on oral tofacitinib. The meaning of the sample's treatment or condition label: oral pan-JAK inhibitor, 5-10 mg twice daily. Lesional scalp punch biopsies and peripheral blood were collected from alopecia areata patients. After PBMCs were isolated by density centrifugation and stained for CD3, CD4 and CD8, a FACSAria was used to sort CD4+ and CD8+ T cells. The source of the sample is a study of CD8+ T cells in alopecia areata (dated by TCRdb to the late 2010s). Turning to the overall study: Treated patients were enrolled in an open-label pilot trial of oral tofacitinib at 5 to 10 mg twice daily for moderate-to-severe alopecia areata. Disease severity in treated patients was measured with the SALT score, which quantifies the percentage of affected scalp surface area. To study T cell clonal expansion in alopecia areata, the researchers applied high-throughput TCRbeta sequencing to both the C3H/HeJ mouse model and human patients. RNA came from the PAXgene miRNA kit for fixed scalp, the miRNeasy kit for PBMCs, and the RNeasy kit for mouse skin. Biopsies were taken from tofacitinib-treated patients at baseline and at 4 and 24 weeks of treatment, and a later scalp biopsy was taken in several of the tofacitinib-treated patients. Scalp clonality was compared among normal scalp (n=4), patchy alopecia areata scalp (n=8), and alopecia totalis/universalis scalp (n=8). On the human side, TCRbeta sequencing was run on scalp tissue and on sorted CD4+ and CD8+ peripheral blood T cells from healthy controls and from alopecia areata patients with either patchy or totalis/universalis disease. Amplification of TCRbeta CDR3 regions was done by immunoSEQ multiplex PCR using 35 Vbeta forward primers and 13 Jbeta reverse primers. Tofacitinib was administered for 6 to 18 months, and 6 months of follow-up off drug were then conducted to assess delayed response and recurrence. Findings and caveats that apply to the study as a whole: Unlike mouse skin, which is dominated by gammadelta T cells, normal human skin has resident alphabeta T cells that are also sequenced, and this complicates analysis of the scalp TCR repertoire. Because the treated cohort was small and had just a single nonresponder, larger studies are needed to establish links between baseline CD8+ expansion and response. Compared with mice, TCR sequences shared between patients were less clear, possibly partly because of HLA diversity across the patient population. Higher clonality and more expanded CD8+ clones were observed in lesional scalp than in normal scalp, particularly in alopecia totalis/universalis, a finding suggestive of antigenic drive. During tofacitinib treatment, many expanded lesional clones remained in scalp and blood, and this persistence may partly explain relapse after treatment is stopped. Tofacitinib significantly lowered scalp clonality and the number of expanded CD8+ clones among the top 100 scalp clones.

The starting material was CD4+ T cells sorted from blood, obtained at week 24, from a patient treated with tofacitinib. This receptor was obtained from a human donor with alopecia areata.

The bases read TGTGCCAGCAGCCAATTAGGCGGGAATCAGCCCCAGCATTTT. This codes for CASSQLGGNQPQHF. Recombination joined TRBV14 with TRBJ1-5; the D gene is not confidently resolved. The CDR3 starts with the cysteine, ends with the phenylalanine, and has 14 residues. CDR3 DNA only is kept here, 42 bases in frame from base 1. V loses 2 bases, J loses 4 bases, and the germline ends lie 9 bases apart. The germline V gene provides CDR1 SGHDN and CDR2 FVKESK.